This T cell receptor beta chain emerged from a study of response to subunit inactivated influenza vaccine. This clonotype has a handful of counts. Its antigen is not identified. Study-wide points: Authors suggested each seasonal flu vaccination may recruit only limited numbers of new T cells.

The CDR3 contains 14 residues. V gave up 0 bases and J gave up 9 bases, with 16 bases separating them. Looked up from germline, CDR1 is SGDLS and CDR2 is YYNGEE. TCRdb re-derived calls from the RT-PCR reads in MiXCR, one entry per CDR3 protein. The table shows fewer than 550,000 distinct CDR3 sequences, with 25% occurring only once. The origin of this receptor is a man aged 50-59 years who received an inactivated influenza vaccine. The chain joins TRBV9 to TRBJ2-7, with D unclear. The sequencing used CD4+ T cells sorted from PBMCs, collected 5 to 6 days after vaccination. Written as DNA, the CDR3 is TGTGCCAGCAGCGTAGGGATACCGGAAACGACGCAGTACTTC. Its protein product is CASSVGIPETTQYF.